The T cell receptor beta chain described here comes from a study of metastatic and nonmetastatic thyroid tumors (TCRdb year 2020). Context from the whole study: Repertoires were compared across peripheral blood and tumor or nodule tissue samples from malignant and benign thyroid patients. Broader findings and caveats from the paper: TCR beta diversity was reported as significantly higher in malignant tumors than in benign nodules, in both blood and tumor samples.

Trimming takes 3 bases off V and 0 bases off J; junction bases not matched to a gene: 10. As encoded in the germline V gene (reference sequence), CDR1 is DFQATT while CDR2 is SNEGSKA. The CDR3 contains 16 residues, cysteine and phenylalanine counted. Only the CDR3 DNA stays, 48 bases, in frame from base 1. No patient had received any treatment before thyroid surgery. The study retrospectively analysed patient clinical samples collected from about 2012 to 2018 using T-cell receptor beta sequencing. This clone was seen repeatedly, ten times or more. Its antigen is unknown. No much larger clone is present one base from it, and per-base qualities are unavailable. Library generation was performed with PCR. The sequencer listed for this sample is Illumina HiSeq 4000. High-throughput sequencing was used to profile the TCR beta-chain CDR3 region of every patient. In the paper's pipeline: Drawing on CDR3 differences between clinicopathological groups, the researchers built a classifier meant to tell apart patients with distant-metastatic papillary thyroid cancer. Repertoire diversity was assessed with the Shannon index, and tumor-blood repertoire similarity with the Morisita-Horn index. Using fastp at Q25 and MiXCR, TCRdb reprocessed the public reads and kept productive beta chains. TCRdb's processing, not the authors', yielded these V and J calls. The sample data list about 69,000 clones, and approximately 15% of these were observed just once. Just over 6.5% of the sample is taken by the ten largest.

This TCR was sampled from a male donor with papillary thyroid cancer or a benign thyroid nodule (not recorded which). Some clones in this sample may be carry-over from other donors' samples. Sequenced: blood. The chain links TRBV20-1 with TRBJ1-1, with TRBD1 identical over 7 junction bases. The DNA is as follows: TGCAGTGCTAGTCCCCGGGACAGACCTATGAACACTGAAGCTTTCTTT. It translates to CSASPRDRPMNTEAFF.